This T cell receptor (beta chain) was profiled in a study of CD8 T cells in Susac syndrome. For the study at large: Five or six sequenced Susac syndrome patients had clinically active disease, while under ten were in remission. Study outcomes and limitations: Clonal expansion of CD8+ cells in Susac peaked in TEMRA cells (and in active patients).

In germline, CDR1 is MDHEN, CDR2 SYDVKM. Trimming at V came to 6 bases and at J to 0 bases, leaving 0 bases not matched to a gene. The CDR3 totals 15 residues. Regarding this clonotype: Its matching antigen is unknown.

A quantity of 0.5 to 1 ug RNA underwent reverse transcription using random hexamers. Amplification of TCR beta CDR3 by immunoSEQ multiplex PCR spanned 54 Vbeta and 13 Jbeta. TCRdb used MiXCR to reprocess the immunoSEQ multiplex PCR reads, holding one entry per CDR3 protein. The repertoire holds 65,000 to 100,000 distinct CDR3 sequences, with approximately 96% as singletons. TCR beta was sequenced from blood CD8+ and CD4+ T cells. The chain joins TRBV28 to TRBJ2-6; 9 bases match TRBD2. The sequence came from a human donor with Susac syndrome. The sequenced sample consisted of CD8+ T cells from PBMCs. The CDR3 nucleotides read TGTGCCAGCAGACTAGCGGGCTCTGGGGCCAACGTCCTGACTTTC. It codes for CASRLAGSGANVLTF.